This is a list of T cell receptor beta chains from one sample in a study of blood T cell repertoires in COVID-19. The protocol was immunoSEQ multiplex PCR, while the TCRdb copy is restricted to in-frame clones and leaves out a portion. The sample has under 350,000 clones; roughly nine tenths are singletons. Material: PBMCs or T cells enriched from blood (not recorded which). Receptor source: a man aged 60-69 years who had recovered from COVID-19. CDR3s include the opening cysteine and the closing phenylalanine or tryptophan. The D gene is left open where the match is weak. Clone size is not always given. Where it is, it says once, few, many or a class for expanded clones.

j_call,d_call,clone_size,v_call,cdr3_aa,cdr3_nt
TRBJ1-2,TRBD1,-,TRBV27,CASRRTGANYGYTF,TGTGCCAGCAGGAGAACAGGGGCTAACTATGGCTACACCTTC
TRBJ1-2,-,-,TRBV6-5,CASSYSRRRGGYTF,TGTGCCAGCAGTTACTCAAGGAGGAGGGGCGGCTACACCTTC
TRBJ2-3,-,-,TRBV24-1,CATSDSSFPDTQYF,TGTGCCACCAGTGATTCTAGTTTCCCAGATACGCAGTATTTT
TRBJ1-6,-,-,TRBV28,CASSSRQTSSYNSPLHF,TGTGCCAGCAGTTCCCGACAGACGAGCTCCTATAATTCACCCCTCCACTTT
TRBJ2-3,TRBD1,-,TRBV5-1,CASRSGQGPRSTQYF,TGCGCCAGCAGATCGGGACAGGGGCCTAGATCGACGCAGTATTTT
TRBJ1-2,TRBD1,-,TRBV28,CASSSGTANDYGYTF,TGTGCCAGCAGTTCCGGGACAGCCAACGACTATGGCTACACCTTC
TRBJ1-5,-,-,TRBV10-3,CAISVTTQQPQHF,TGTGCCATCAGTGTGACAACTCAACAGCCCCAGCATTTT
TRBJ1-2,-,-,TRBV3-1/TRBV3-2,CASSQTGQLGYTF,TGTGCCAGCAGCCAAACAGGGCAACTGGGCTACACCTTC
TRBJ1-2,TRBD1,-,TRBV6-2/TRBV6-3,CASSTPGGSSVFYGYTF,TGTGCCAGCAGTACCCCAGGGGGCTCGTCTGTTTTCTATGGCTACACCTTC
TRBJ1-5,TRBD1,-,TRBV18,CASSPNRDRVYQPQHF,TGTGCCAGCTCACCAAACCGGGACAGGGTCTATCAGCCCCAGCATTTT
TRBJ1-5,-,-,TRBV2,CASSNRDSNQPQHF,TGTGCCAGCAGTAACAGGGATAGCAATCAGCCCCAGCATTTT
TRBJ1-5,-,-,TRBV2,CASSPGIPNQPQHF,TGTGCCAGCAGTCCGGGGATCCCGAATCAGCCCCAGCATTTT
TRBJ2-1,TRBD1,-,TRBV5-1,CASKNQGVEQFF,TGCGCCAGCAAAAATCAGGGGGTAGAGCAGTTCTTC
TRBJ2-1,-,-,TRBV5-5,CASSPSGGRSPLQFF,TGTGCCAGCAGCCCATCGGGGGGCCGCAGCCCCCTGCAGTTCTTC
TRBJ1-2,-,-,TRBV12-3/TRBV12-4,CASSFGQNYGYTF,TGTGCCAGCAGTTTTGGACAGAACTATGGCTACACCTTC
TRBJ2-6,-,-,TRBV21-1,CARARDRAPSGANVLTF,TGTGCCAGAGCACGGGACAGGGCCCCCTCTGGGGCCAACGTCCTGACTTTC
TRBJ2-7,TRBD1,-,TRBV15,CATSRQGAYEQYF,TGTGCCACCAGCCGACAGGGGGCCTACGAGCAGTACTTC
TRBJ1-4,-,once,TRBV6-1,CASSEIGGAREKLFF,TGTGCCAGCAGTGAAATAGGGGGGGCGCGTGAAAAACTGTTTTTT
TRBJ2-3,-,-,TRBV5-4,CASSGQGGPADTQYF,TGTGCCAGCAGCGGGCAGGGAGGACCAGCAGATACGCAGTATTTT
TRBJ1-5,-,-,TRBV2,CASNAGVSNQPQHF,TGTGCCAGCAACGCAGGGGTCAGCAATCAGCCCCAGCATTTT
TRBJ2-5,-,-,TRBV7-9,CASSPRASQETQYF,TGTGCCAGCAGCCCGCGGGCTAGTCAGGAGACCCAGTACTTC
TRBJ1-6,TRBD1,-,TRBV5-1,CASSSTGAADNSPLHF,TGCGCCAGCAGCTCTACAGGGGCGGCCGATAATTCACCCCTCCACTTT
TRBJ1-2,-,-,TRBV5-1,CASSLGGRDYGYTF,TGCGCCAGCAGCTTGGGGGGGCGCGACTATGGCTACACCTTC
TRBJ1-5,-,-,TRBV19,CASSQPWAGENQPQHF,TGTGCCAGTAGCCAACCCTGGGCAGGGGAGAATCAGCCCCAGCATTTT
TRBJ2-7,-,once,TRBV7-2,CASSLTGDSSYEQYF,TGTGCCAGCAGCTTAACTGGAGATAGCTCCTACGAGCAGTACTTC
TRBJ2-7,-,-,TRBV7-2,CASSLAPGSYEQYF,TGTGCCAGCAGCTTAGCGCCGGGGAGCTACGAGCAGTACTTC
TRBJ1-2,TRBD1,-,TRBV29-1,CSTQGANYGYTF,TGCAGCACTCAGGGGGCGAACTATGGCTACACCTTC